These 6 T cell receptor beta chains came from one sample sequenced in a study of T cell responses to AZD1222 COVID-19 vaccine. Here immunoSEQ multiplex PCR was the method, and the copy in TCRdb shows in-frame clones only, minus some. The sample shows about 88,000 clones, about nine tenths of them seen only once. Source: peripheral blood, taken on day 0 of AZD1222 vaccination. The receptors derive from an adult in good health.

The chain recombines TRBV9 with TRBJ2-2; a possible D gene is TRBD1 (6 bases). This CDR3 region has 16 residues. Trimming shortened V by 0 bases and J by 6 bases, and 15 bases separated the two germline ends. Germline-derived CDR1 and CDR2 are SGDLS and YYNGEE. The CDR3 region has the DNA TGTGCCAGCAGCGTAGAGGGGCAGGGGATATCCGGGGAGCTGTTTTTT. Encoded protein: CASSVEGQGISGELFF.

V gene TRBV5-1 combines with J gene TRBJ1-1; D is possibly TRBD1 (5 bases). The CDR3 loop spans 13 amino acids. V was cut by 2 bases and J by 4 bases, with 9 bases left in between. Germline-derived CDR1 and CDR2 are SGHRS and YFSETQ. The chain's CDR3 is CASSFFGGTEAFF. Written as DNA, the CDR3 is TGCGCCAGCAGCTTTTTTGGGGGCACTGAAGCTTTCTTT.

This sequence joins TRBV29-1 and TRBJ1-2; no clear D. Germline V lookup: CDR1 SQVTM, CDR2 ANQGSEA. The CDR3 contains 12 residues. V lost 2 bases, J lost 3 bases, and 7 bases lay in between. CDR3 in amino acids: CSVEKPDYGYTF. In DNA, the CDR3 is TGCAGCGTTGAAAAGCCCGACTATGGCTACACCTTC.

The chain has TRBV10-3 and TRBJ1-1; TRBD1 might be the D (5 bases). Trimming left V 6 bases short and J 1 base short, with 12 bases between. Germline values: CDR1 ENHRY, CDR2 SYGVKD. The length of the CDR3 is 14 residues. Written as DNA, the CDR3 is TGTGCCATCAGCCCGGTGGGGGAGAACACTGAAGCTTTCTTT. Amino acids: CAISPVGENTEAFF.

The chain has TRBV19 and TRBJ1-2, with 9 bases identical to TRBD1. The germline CDR1 and CDR2 sequences are LNHDA and SQIVND (reference sequence). V shed 3 bases and J 4 bases; nucleotides not matched to a gene: 6. This CDR3 spans 15 amino acids. The CDR3 coding sequence is TGTGCCAGTAGTATCCGGGGACAGGGTGCCTATGGCTACACCTTC. It codes for CASSIRGQGAYGYTF.

This clone was seen a single time. The chain has TRBV6-5 and TRBJ1-4, with 8 bases fitting TRBD1. After removal of 0 bases from V and 8 bases from J, the junction contained 8 bases not matched to a gene. The length of the CDR3 is 16 residues. The germline V gene encodes CDR1 MNHEY and CDR2 SVGAGI. For the CDR3, the DNA is TGTGCCAGCAGTTACTCTCACCAGGGGGCTGGAGAAAAACTGTTTTTT. Translation: CASSYSHQGAGEKLFF.